The clone carrying this T cell receptor (beta chain) was seen only a few times. TCRdb re-called the 5' RACE reads through MiXCR, storing one row per CDR3 protein. The data hold fewer than 300,000 distinct CDR3 sequences, with roughly 18% observed a single time. This specimen belongs to a study of T-cell memory formation after mild COVID-19. This CDR3 has 15 amino acids. CDR1 and CDR2 (germline): LGHNA, YSLEER. Trimming took 4 bases from V and 1 from J, leaving 12 bases between them. The TCR originated in a young man who had mild COVID-19 (a few samples of this study predate the infection). Cell type and time point are not known. V and J are TRBV4-3 and TRBJ2-3; a possible D gene is TRBD1 (6 bases). The sequencing input was PBMCs or a T cell subset sorted from them (not recorded which). CDR3 nucleotides: TGCGCCAGCAGCCGGGGGCCCGGCGGCACAGATACGCAGTATTTT. Protein product: CASSRGPGGTDTQYF.